These 13 T cell receptor beta chains share one sample of origin, sequenced in a study of graft-versus-host responses after intestinal transplantation. Assay: immunoSEQ multiplex PCR; the TCRdb copy retains only in-frame clones and omits some. The profile shows around 88,000 clones, 75% to 95% of them singletons. For these TCRs, the target antigens are not known. The source material was unstimulated CD8+ T cells sorted from spleen or lymph node cells, sampled before transplant. The origin of the receptors is a human donor who was the organ donor for an intestinal transplant.

The chain combines TRBV6-5 with TRBJ1-1; 8 nucleotides match TRBD1. V lost 2 bases to trimming and J lost 7 bases; unmatched junction nucleotides: 12. Germline assignment: CDR1 MNHEY and CDR2 SVGAGI. This CDR3 is built from 16 residues. Here the CDR3 DNA reads TGTGCCAGCAGTTACGGGGTGGGACAGGCTGGATTTGAAGCTTTCTTT. Its translation: CASSYGVGQAGFEAFF.

This clone showed up just once. The J gene is TRBJ2-5, the V gene TRBV21-1; the table gives TRBD2 as D, unverified against the DNA. TRBV21-1 counts as a pseudogene. The CDR3 runs to 20 residues. The CDR3, as DNA: TGTGCCAGCAGCTCCCTAGCGAAGAGACTAGCGGGATTAAGTACGGAGACCCAGTACTTC. Translating it yields CASSSLAKRLAGLSTETQYF.

The chain joins TRBV9 to TRBJ2-3, with TRBD1 matching over 7 bases. Trimming cost V 4 bases and J 2 bases; bases outside gene matches: 10. This CDR3 has 16 residues. Germline CDR1 SGDLS, CDR2 YYNGEE. CDR3 in DNA: TGTGCCAGCAGCCTCTCCCCGGGACAGAACACAGATACGCAGTATTTT. It encodes CASSLSPGQNTDTQYF.

The rearrangement joins TRBV10-2 to TRBJ2-1; D is undetermined. There are 11 residues in the CDR3. Germline V gene sequence: CDR1 WSHSY, CDR2 SAAADI. V lost 3 bases to trimming and J lost 8 bases, with 5 bases between them. The chain's CDR3 is CASSDFDEQFF. The DNA for the CDR3 is TGCGCCAGCAGTGATTTTGATGAGCAGTTCTTC.

The chain combines TRBV19 with TRBJ2-1, with 10 nucleotides matching TRBD1. Germline-derived CDR1 and CDR2 are LNHDA and SQIVND (reference sequence). V shed 7 bases and J 4 bases; nucleotides not matched to a gene: 4. The CDR3 runs 14 residues. The CDR3 here is CASIPGQGYNEQFF. CDR3 nucleotides: TGTGCCAGTATTCCGGGACAGGGGTACAATGAGCAGTTCTTC. The whole variable domain, remainder taken from reference TRBV19 and TRBJ2-1, is DGGITQSPKYLFRKEGQNVTLSCEQNLNHDAMYWYRQDPGQGLRLIYYSQIVNDFQKGDIAEGYSVSREKKESFPLTVTSAQKNPTAFYLCASIPGQGYNEQFFGPGTRLTVL.

J is TRBJ2-1 and V is TRBV6-1; 12 bases map to TRBD2. The J segment lost 7 bases and the V segment lost 2 bases, leaving 0 bases of the junction unmatched. CDR3 length: 14 amino acids. Germline V gene lookup returns CDR1 MNHNS and CDR2 SASEGT. The CDR3 sequence is CASSELAGGNEQFF. The CDR3 DNA reads TGTGCCAGCAGTGAACTAGCGGGGGGGAATGAGCAGTTCTTC.

This clone was observed a single time. V usage is TRBV7-9 and J usage is TRBJ2-7, with a tentative D call TRBD2 (6 bases). The CDR3 covers 14 residues. The V end lost 2 bases, the J end lost 5 bases, and 13 bases lay between the germline ends. Germline lookup yields CDR1 SEHNR and CDR2 FQNEAQ (reference sequence). The CDR3 region has the DNA TGTGCCAGCAGCTTACCGGCTAGCGCCCACGAGCAGTACTTC. Amino acids: CASSLPASAHEQYF.

The chain uses TRBV30 and TRBJ1-1; D is undetermined. This CDR3 is 12 amino acids long. CDR1 is GTSNPN, CDR2 SVGIG, per germline (reference sequence). Trimming pared 5 bases from V and 4 bases from J, leaving 11 bases between. In DNA form, the CDR3 reads TGTGCCTGGTTCCGGGAAGTCACTGAAGCTTTCTTT. It translates to CAWFREVTEAFF.

V is TRBV4-2 and J is TRBJ1-5; D remains unclear. This CDR3 has 17 amino acids. Germline V lookup: CDR1 LGHNA, CDR2 YNFKEQ. Trimming removed 0 bases from V and 0 bases from J, with 12 bases in between. CDR3 residues: CASSQEGGQSSNQPQHF. The CDR3, as DNA: TGTGCCAGCAGCCAAGAGGGCGGGCAGAGTAGCAATCAGCCCCAGCATTTT.

The gene calls are TRBV6-5 and TRBJ1-1; TRBD1 might be the D (5 bases). Germline V CDR1 and CDR2: MNHEY, SVGAGI. CDR3 length: 14 residues. Trimming shortened V by 0 bases and J by 3 bases, and 8 bases separated the two germline ends. The CDR3 sequence is CASSYSGADTEAFF. The CDR3 coding sequence is TGTGCCAGCAGTTACTCCGGGGCCGACACTGAAGCTTTCTTT.

This sequence joins TRBV5-1 and TRBJ2-1; 11 positions agree with TRBD1. The CDR3 is made up of 15 amino acids. The germline V gene encodes CDR1 SGHRS and CDR2 YFSETQ. V trimming: 5 bases; J trimming: 8 bases; junction bases outside the gene matches: 9. The DNA for the CDR3 is TGCGCCAGCAGATCCGGACAGGGGGCGCGAGATGAGCAGTTCTTC. Translation gives CASRSGQGARDEQFF.

The chain carries TRBV11-3 and TRBJ2-2; TRBD2 matches at 15 bases. The CDR3 runs to 18 residues. From germline, CDR1 is SGHNT and CDR2 YENEEA. The trim removed 5 bases at V and 4 bases at J, leaving 8 bases unmatched. The CDR3 loop reads CASSPRTSGRGSTGELFF. The CDR3 DNA reads as TGTGCCAGCAGCCCTCGGACTAGCGGGAGGGGGAGCACCGGGGAGCTGTTTTTT.

The chain combines TRBV7-9 with TRBJ2-3; possibly TRBD2 for D (5 bases). The V end was cut by 5 bases, the J end by 2 bases, with 17 bases between. Germline assignment: CDR1 SEHNR and CDR2 FQNEAQ (reference sequence). The CDR3 has 16 amino acids. Written as DNA, the CDR3 is TGTGCCAGCAGCAACCAGGACCTTGGACTCACAGATACGCAGTATTTT. Translated, it gives CASSNQDLGLTDTQYF.